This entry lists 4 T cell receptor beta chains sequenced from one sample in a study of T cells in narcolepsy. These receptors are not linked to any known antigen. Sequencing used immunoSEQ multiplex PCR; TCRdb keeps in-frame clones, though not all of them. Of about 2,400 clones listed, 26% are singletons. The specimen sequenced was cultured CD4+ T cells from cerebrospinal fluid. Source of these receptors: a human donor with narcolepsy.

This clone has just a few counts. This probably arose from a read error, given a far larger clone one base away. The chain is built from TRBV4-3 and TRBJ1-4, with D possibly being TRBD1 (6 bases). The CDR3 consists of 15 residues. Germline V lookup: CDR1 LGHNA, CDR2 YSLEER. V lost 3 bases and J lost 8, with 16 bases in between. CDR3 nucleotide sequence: TGCGCCAGCAGCCATGATTTCAGGGGTAACGAAAAACTGTTTTTT. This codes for CASSHDFRGNEKLFF.

The CDR3 here is CASSRGDEQYF. CDR3 coding DNA: TGTGCCAGCAGCCGGGGGGACGAGCAGTACTTC. This chain joins TRBV6-6 and TRBJ2-7; TRBD2 aligns across 7 bases. The CDR3 is 11 residues long. Looked up from germline, CDR1 is MNHNY and CDR2 is SVGAGI (reference sequence). V lost 6 bases to trimming and J lost 5 bases; unmatched junction nucleotides: 1.

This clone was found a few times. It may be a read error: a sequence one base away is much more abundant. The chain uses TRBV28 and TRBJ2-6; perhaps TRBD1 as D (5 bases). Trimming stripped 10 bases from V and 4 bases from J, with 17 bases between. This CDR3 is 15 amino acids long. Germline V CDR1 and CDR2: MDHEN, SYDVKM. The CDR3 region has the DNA TGTGCCACCACCCCCCAGGGCCCCGGGGCCAACGTCCTGACTTTC. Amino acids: CATTPQGPGANVLTF.

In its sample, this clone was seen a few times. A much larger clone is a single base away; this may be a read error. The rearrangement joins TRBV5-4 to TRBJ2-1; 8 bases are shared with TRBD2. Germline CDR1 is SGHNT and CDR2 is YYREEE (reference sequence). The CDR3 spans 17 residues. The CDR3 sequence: CACSLMPGGASYNEQFF. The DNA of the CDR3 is TGTGCCTGCAGCTTGATGCCGGGGGGGGCTTCCTACAATGAGCAGTTCTTC.